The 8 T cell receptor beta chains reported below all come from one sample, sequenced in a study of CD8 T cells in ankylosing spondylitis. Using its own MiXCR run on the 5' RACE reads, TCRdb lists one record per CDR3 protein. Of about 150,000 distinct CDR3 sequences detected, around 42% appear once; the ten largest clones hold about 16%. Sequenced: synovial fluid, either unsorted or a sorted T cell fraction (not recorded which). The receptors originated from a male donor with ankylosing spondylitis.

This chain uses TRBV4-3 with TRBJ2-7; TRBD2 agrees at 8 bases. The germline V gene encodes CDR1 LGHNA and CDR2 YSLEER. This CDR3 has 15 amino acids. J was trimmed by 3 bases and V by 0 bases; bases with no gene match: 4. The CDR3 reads CASSQDTSGYYEQYF. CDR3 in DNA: TGCGCCAGCAGCCAAGATACTAGCGGCTACTACGAGCAGTACTTC.

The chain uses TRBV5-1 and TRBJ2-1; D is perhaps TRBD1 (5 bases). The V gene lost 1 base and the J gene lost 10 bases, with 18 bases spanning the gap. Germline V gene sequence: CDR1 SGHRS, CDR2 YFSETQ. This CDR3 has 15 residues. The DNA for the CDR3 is TGCGCCAGCAGCTTGACAAACCGTGGGGCGACCGAGCAGTTCTTC. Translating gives CASSLTNRGATEQFF.

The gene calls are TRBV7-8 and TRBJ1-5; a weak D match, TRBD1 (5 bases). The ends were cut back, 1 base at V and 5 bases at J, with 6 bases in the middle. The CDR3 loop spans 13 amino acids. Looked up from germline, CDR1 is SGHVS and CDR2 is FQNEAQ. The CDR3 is CASSLVGDQPQHF. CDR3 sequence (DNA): TGTGCCAGCAGCTTAGTGGGGGATCAGCCCCAGCATTTT.

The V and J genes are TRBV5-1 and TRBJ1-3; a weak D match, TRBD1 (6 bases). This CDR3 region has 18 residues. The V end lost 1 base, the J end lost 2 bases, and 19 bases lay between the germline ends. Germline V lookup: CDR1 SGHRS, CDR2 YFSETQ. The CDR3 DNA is TGCGCCAGCAGCTTGTACGGGGGCTTTATTCGGCCTGGAAACACCATATATTTT. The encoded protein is CASSLYGGFIRPGNTIYF. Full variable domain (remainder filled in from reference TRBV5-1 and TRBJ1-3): KAGVTQTPRYLIKTRGQQVTLSCSPISGHRSVSWYQQTPGQGLQFLFEYFSETQRNKGNFPGRFSGRQFSNSRSEMNVSTLELGDSALYLCASSLYGGFIRPGNTIYFGEGSWLTVV.

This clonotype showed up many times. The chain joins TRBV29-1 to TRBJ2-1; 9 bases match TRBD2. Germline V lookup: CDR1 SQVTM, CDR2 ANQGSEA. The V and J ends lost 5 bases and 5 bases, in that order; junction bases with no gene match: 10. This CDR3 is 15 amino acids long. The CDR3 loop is CSVKGASGTDNEQFF. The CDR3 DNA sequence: TGCAGCGTTAAGGGCGCTAGCGGGACGGACAATGAGCAGTTCTTC.

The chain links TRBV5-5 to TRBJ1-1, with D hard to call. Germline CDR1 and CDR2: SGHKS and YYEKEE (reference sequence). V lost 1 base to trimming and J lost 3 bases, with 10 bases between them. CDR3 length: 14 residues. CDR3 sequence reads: CASSLWETHTEAFF. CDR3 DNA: TGTGCCAGCAGCTTGTGGGAAACGCACACTGAAGCTTTCTTT.

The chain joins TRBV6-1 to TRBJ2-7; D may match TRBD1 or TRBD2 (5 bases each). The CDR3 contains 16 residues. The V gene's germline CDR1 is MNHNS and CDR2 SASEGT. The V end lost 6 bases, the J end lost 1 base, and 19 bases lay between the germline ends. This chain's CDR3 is CASRGLGPGPSYEQYF. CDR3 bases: TGTGCCAGCAGGGGGTTGGGTCCGGGACCTTCCTACGAGCAGTACTTC.

CDR3 DNA: TGTGCCAGCAGTTGCCTCTGGACACGGCCGAAATGTAACTATGGCTACACCTTC. Amino acids: CASSCLWTRPKCNYGYTF. The chain couples TRBV12-3 or TRBV12-4 to TRBJ1-2; weak D call: TRBD1 (5 bases). V lost 4 bases and J lost 1, with 22 bases in between. The CDR3 loop spans 18 amino acids.